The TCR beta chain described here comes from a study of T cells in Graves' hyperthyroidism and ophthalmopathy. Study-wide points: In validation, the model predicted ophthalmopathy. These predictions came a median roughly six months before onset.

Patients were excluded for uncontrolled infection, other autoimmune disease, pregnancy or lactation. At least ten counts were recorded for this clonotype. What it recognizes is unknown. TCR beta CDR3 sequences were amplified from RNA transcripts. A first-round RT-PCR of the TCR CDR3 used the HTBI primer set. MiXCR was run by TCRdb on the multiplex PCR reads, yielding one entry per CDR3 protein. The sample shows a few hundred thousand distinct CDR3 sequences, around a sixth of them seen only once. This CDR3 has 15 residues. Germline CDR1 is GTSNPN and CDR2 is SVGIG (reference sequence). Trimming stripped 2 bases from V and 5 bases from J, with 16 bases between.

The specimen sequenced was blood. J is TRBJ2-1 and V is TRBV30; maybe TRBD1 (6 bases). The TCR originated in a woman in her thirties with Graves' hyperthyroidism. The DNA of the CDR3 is TGTGCCTGGAGTTCAGACCGGGACAACAACAATGAGCAGTTCTTC. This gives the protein CAWSSDRDNNNEQFF.